This TCR beta chain was documented in a study of T cells in Graves' hyperthyroidism and ophthalmopathy. Amplified TCR beta CDR3 regions derived from RNA transcripts. The primer set for the first-round RT-PCR of the TCR CDR3 was HTBI. TCRdb reprocessed the multiplex PCR reads via MiXCR and lists one record per CDR3 protein. The top ten clones hold nearly 8.5% of a sample with about 560,000 distinct CDR3 sequences, about 43% of them seen once. Aged 18 to 65, the patients had hyperthyroidism that was newly diagnosed and had lasted under 2 months. V was pared by 5 bases and J by 0 bases, with 7 bases of the junction left unmatched. This CDR3 region has 16 residues. The V gene's germline CDR1 is WSHSY and CDR2 SAAADI. This clonotype was recorded many times.

The specimen sequenced was peripheral blood or thyroid tissue (not recorded which). The V and J genes are TRBV10-2 and TRBJ1-1, with 9 bases aligning to TRBD1. The receptor comes from a woman between 18 and 29 years old with Graves' hyperthyroidism. CDR3 in DNA: TGCGCCAGCAGTCACACAGGGGGCGCGATGAACACTGAAGCTTTCTTT. This gives the protein CASSHTGGAMNTEAFF.